There are a few counts of the clone carrying this TCR beta chain. The source of the sample is a study of OX40 agonist ivuxolimab in advanced cancers. Study at large: The mean age was roughly 60 years, ranging from 23 to 79, with less than 90% of participants male.

The V end was cut by 0 bases, the J end by 0 bases, with 6 bases between. This CDR3 contains 14 residues. Per germline, CDR1 GTSNPN and CDR2 SVGIG (reference sequence). Sequenced by immunoSEQ multiplex PCR; TCRdb stores in-frame clones only, minus some. This table holds around 67,000 clones, about four fifths found once. The chain is built from TRBV30 and TRBJ1-3, with D perhaps TRBD1 (6 bases). This specimen was CD4+ or CD8+ T cells sorted from blood, taken in a trial of the OX40 agonist ivuxolimab. This TCR derives from an adult with an advanced solid tumor such as melanoma, head and neck, liver or kidney cancer. This chain's CDR3 is CAWSVGGSGNTIYF. The CDR3 DNA reads TGTGCCTGGAGTGTAGGGGGCTCTGGAAACACCATATATTTT. The variable domain in full, completed from reference TRBV30 and TRBJ1-3, reads SQTIHQWPATLVQPVGSPLSLECTVEGTSNPNLYWYRQAAGRGLQLLFYSVGIGQISSEVPQNLSASRPQDRQFILSSKKLLLSDSGFYLCAWSVGGSGNTIYFGEGSWLTVV.